The clone carrying this T cell receptor beta chain came up once. The antigen remains undetermined. Method: immunoSEQ multiplex PCR; TCRdb's copy keeps in-frame clones and lacks some. The table has some 350,000 clones, approximately 79% seen once. The data derive from a study of shared clonotypes between healthy human individuals. Study outcomes and limitations: In this cohort, only blood was sampled, and tissue repertoires likely differ. Rarefaction indicated that sorted-subset sequencing remained incomplete although depth was large. The authors expected sequencing depth to affect clonotype sharing among donors. Genetic and exposure-history diversity was limited by the small donor number.

CDR3 length: 13 amino acids. In germline, CDR1 is LNHDA, CDR2 SQIVND (reference sequence). Trimming stripped 8 bases from V and 2 bases from J, with 10 bases between. The origin of this receptor is a man between 25 and 39 years old in good health. Specimen: memory CD4+ T cells sorted from blood. Subset of the sample: CD45RA-negative fraction. V usage is TRBV19 and J usage is TRBJ2-1; the D gene could be TRBD1 or TRBD2 (5 bases each). The DNA of the CDR3 is TGTGCCAGTCAGAGGGGTGCCTACAATGAGCAGTTCTTC. Amino acids: CASQRGAYNEQFF.